The text below deals with one T cell receptor beta chain. Its specificity is not known. A junction end diverges from the germline sequence, so it may reflect a read error. These data come from a study of identical twins. Study results and limitations: Out-of-frame alpha sequences common to twins were enriched for low generation probability. The study based its conclusions on cross-sectional statistical analysis and did not follow the same donors.

The germline gives CDR1 MNHNS, CDR2 SASEGT. The CDR3 loop spans 14 amino acids. Template switching added a universal primer site; cDNA carried unique molecular identifiers. One entry per CDR3 protein results from TCRdb running MiXCR on the 5' RACE reads. Altogether approximately 240,000 distinct CDR3 sequences are present, more than 13% being singletons, with the ten largest covering 8.8%. The receptor was isolated from a woman aged 18-29 years in good health. Sequencing used memory (CD45RO+) T cells sorted from blood. J is TRBJ2-7 and V is TRBV6-1, with D perhaps TRBD1 (6 bases). The CDR3 DNA is TGTGTCAGCACGGACCAGGGGTTGGCCTACGAGCAGTACTTC. Translated, it gives CVSTDQGLAYEQYF.